Listed below are T cell receptor beta chains from one sample, sequenced in a study of neurological immune-mediated disorders. TCRdb independently ran MiXCR on the 5' RACE reads; one entry per CDR3 protein. The sample holds around 10,000 distinct CDR3 sequences; 21% are singletons and the top ten take 50%. Sequences were obtained from CD8+ T cells from blood. The receptors here all came from a woman in her sixties with HTLV-1-associated myelopathy (HAM/TSP). CDR3s include the opening cysteine and the closing phenylalanine or tryptophan. Each record gives: J gene, clone size, D gene, V gene, CDR3 length, CDR3 DNA, CDR3 protein. D genes are given only for firm matches. For some rows the clone size is stated as once, few or many, or as a class when expanded; others skip it.

>TRBJ2-1|many|.|TRBV5-1|13
TGCGCCAGCGGACCTGGGGGGGCCAATGAGCAGTTCTTC
CASGPGGANEQFF
>TRBJ2-5|many|TRBD2|TRBV27|15
TGTGCCAGCAGCCCGCTGGCGGGAGCCCAAGAGACCCAGTACTTC
CASSPLAGAQETQYF
>TRBJ2-1|many|TRBD2|TRBV5-1|15
TGCGCCAGCAGTAGAACTAGCGGGAACTACAATGAGCAGTTCTTC
CASSRTSGNYNEQFF
>TRBJ1-4|many|.|TRBV2|15
TGTGCCAGCAGAACCGCCCTTATGACAGGAGAAAAACTGTTTTTT
CASRTALMTGEKLFF
>TRBJ2-3|many|.|TRBV20-1|15
TGCAGTGCCCCGACGGGCGTCCTCCTCACAGATACGCAGTATTTT
CSAPTGVLLTDTQYF
>TRBJ2-7|many|TRBD2|TRBV12-3/TRBV12-4|15
TGTGCCAGCAGCCCTTGGGGGGGTTACTCCTACGAGCAGTACTTC
CASSPWGGYSYEQYF
>TRBJ2-3|few|TRBD1|TRBV6-4|14
TGTGCCAGCAGTGACGGGCAGGGGGCAGATACGCAGTATTTT
CASSDGQGADTQYF
>TRBJ2-7|many|.|TRBV15|15
TGTGCCACCAGCAGAGAAGGCGCCAGCTCCTACGAGCAGTACTTC
CATSREGASSYEQYF
>TRBJ1-1|few|.|TRBV9|23
.
CASSFYICSAIPLGGAEYSEAFF
>TRBJ1-5|medium-sized|.|TRBV28|15
TGTGCCAGCAGTTTACGGCAGGGAAGCAATCAGCCCCAGCATTTT
CASSLRQGSNQPQHF
>TRBJ2-3|.|.|TRBV6-5|23
.
CASSLTGTSSYEQYFGPDDTQYF
>TRBJ2-7|many|TRBD1|TRBV20-1|14
TGCAGTGCTATGGGACAGCTCTCCTCCTACGAGCAGTACTTC
CSAMGQLSSYEQYF
>TRBJ2-5|many|.|TRBV7-9|13
TGTGCCAGCAGCTTAAAGGGCAAAGAGACCCAGTACTTC
CASSLKGKETQYF
>TRBJ2-7|many|TRBD1|TRBV2|15
TGTGCCAGCAGCCAAGTGTGGGACAGGGCCTACGAGCAGTACTTC
CASSQVWDRAYEQYF
>TRBJ2-4|many|TRBD2|TRBV3-1|18
TGTGCCAGCAGCCAAGGACTAGCGGGGGGGGCCGGGTCAAACATTCAGTACTTC
CASSQGLAGGAGSNIQYF
>TRBJ2-1|many|TRBD2|TRBV5-1|16
TGCGCCAGCAGCTTGTTAACTAGCGGGGAATACAATGAGCAGTTCTTC
CASSLLTSGEYNEQFF